What follows describes a single TCR beta chain. No antigen is known for it. The source of the sample is a study of OX40 agonist ivuxolimab in advanced cancers. The overall study: Patients undergoing dose escalation presented with hepatocellular carcinoma, melanoma, renal cell or head and neck cancer. Age averaged about 62 years (range about 23 to 80), and roughly 80% were male.

TCRdb's copy holds only in-frame clones and misses some; the assay was immunoSEQ multiplex PCR. The table lists 55,000 to 80,000 clones, around 87% of them singletons, with roughly 0.99% in the top ten. Germline V gives CDR1 SEHNR, CDR2 FQNEAQ (reference sequence). This CDR3 is built from 19 residues. V lost 6 bases to trimming and J lost 6 bases; unmatched junction nucleotides: 18. General study points: Expanded clones were, on average, more numerous in CD8+ T cells than in CD4+. Clones of CD4+ and CD8+ blood T cells grew by week 6 at doses of 0.1 to 3.0 mg/kg.

The clonotype originates from an adult with an advanced solid tumor such as melanoma, head and neck, liver or kidney cancer. The sample here was CD4+ or CD8+ T cells sorted from blood, taken in a trial of the OX40 agonist ivuxolimab. The J gene is TRBJ2-1, the V gene TRBV7-9; 12 bases are a match to TRBD2. The CDR3 sequence is CASRPGTGPSGRAGNEQFF. DNA of the CDR3: TGTGCCAGCAGACCGGGGACAGGTCCTAGCGGGAGGGCCGGCAATGAGCAGTTCTTC.